This T cell receptor (beta chain) emerged from a study of Ad26.COV2.S vaccination and SARS-CoV-2 variants. Across the study: Ad26.COV2.S was injected intramuscularly once or twice, 56 days apart. Overall study results and limits: Total T cell responses may have been underestimated by the TCR breadth and depth analyses.

V gave up 5 bases and J gave up 5 bases; unmatched junction bases: 20. The V gene's germline CDR1 is SGHVS and CDR2 FQNEAQ. This CDR3 region has 18 residues. The treatment was: some 20 received Ad26.COV2.S at low or high dose, single or two shots; about 5 received placebo; per-sample allocation not given. Vaccine and placebo recipients were sampled on day 63 after the first injection. Repertoires were generated with immunoSEQ multiplex PCR, while TCRdb's copy carries only in-frame clones and drops some. The sample gives about 400,000 clones, around 91% of which show up once; over 1.5% is in the top ten. As to this clone: Antigen: not known.

The chain uses TRBV7-8 and TRBJ2-5; TRBD2 aligns across 7 bases. The sequenced sample was peripheral blood, obtained in a trial of Ad26.COV2.S vaccine versus placebo. The sequence was obtained from a person aged 18 to 65 who received the Ad26.COV2.S COVID-19 vaccine or a placebo. The CDR3 sequence is CASSRAEAGTGFGETQYF. CDR3 bases: TGTGCCAGCAGCCGAGCCGAAGCGGGAACGGGCTTTGGGGAGACCCAGTACTTC. The variable domain in full, completed from reference TRBV7-8 and TRBJ2-5, reads GAGVSQSPRYKVAKRGQDVALRCDPISGHVSLFWYQQALGQGPEFLTYFQNEAQLDKSGLPSDRFFAERPEGSVSTLKIQRTQQEDSAVYLCASSRAEAGTGFGETQYFGPGTRLLVL.